These T cell receptor beta chains were read from a single sample in a study of identical twins. TCRdb independently ran MiXCR on the 5' RACE reads; one entry per CDR3 protein. Found here are 690,000 or so distinct CDR3 sequences, 8.5% to 9% of them singletons; the top ten hold 0.75% to 1%. These same records also appear under a second study, on yellow fever vaccine responses in identical twins.

Sequenced material: PBMCs. The receptors come from a woman in her late teens or twenties in good health. Both conserved end residues are part of each CDR3. Fields, in order: D gene, J gene, V gene, clone size, CDR3 DNA, CDR3 protein. D genes are given only for firm matches. Only some rows state a clone size, as once, few, many or a class for expanded clones.

d_call: TRBD1
j_call: TRBJ2-5
v_call: TRBV27
clone_size: many
cdr3_nt: TGTGCCAGCAGGCGTGGACAGGGGGCGGTGGAGACCCAGTACTTC
cdr3_aa: CASRRGQGAVETQYF

d_call: NA
j_call: TRBJ2-7
v_call: TRBV29-1
clone_size: few
cdr3_nt: TGCAGCGCAGGCAACCCACAGCCCCGCCATCGCCCCTACGAGCAGTACTTC
cdr3_aa: CSAGNPQPRHRPYEQYF

d_call: TRBD2
j_call: TRBJ2-1
v_call: TRBV29-1
clone_size: NA
cdr3_nt: TGCGGCGTCGAAGGGACTACTAACTCCTACAATGAGCAGTTCTTC
cdr3_aa: CGVEGTTNSYNEQFF

d_call: NA
j_call: TRBJ2-5
v_call: TRBV24-1
clone_size: few
cdr3_nt: TGTGCCACCCCGTTGTCGGGGGTTCAAGAGGAGACCCAGTACTTC
cdr3_aa: CATPLSGVQEETQYF

d_call: TRBD2
j_call: TRBJ2-7
v_call: TRBV11-2
clone_size: many
cdr3_nt: TGTGCCAGCAGCTTAGAACTAGCGGGAGGGTACGAGCAGTACTTC
cdr3_aa: CASSLELAGGYEQYF

d_call: TRBD1
j_call: TRBJ2-3
v_call: TRBV7-9
clone_size: many
cdr3_nt: TGTGCCAGCAGCAATCCCGACAGGGGGCCTAGGACAGATACGCAGTATTTT
cdr3_aa: CASSNPDRGPRTDTQYF

d_call: TRBD2
j_call: TRBJ2-3
v_call: TRBV12-5
clone_size: NA
cdr3_nt: TGTGCTAGTGGACGGGACTACACAGATACGCAGTATTTT
cdr3_aa: CASGRDYTDTQYF

d_call: TRBD2
j_call: TRBJ2-7
v_call: TRBV9
clone_size: few
cdr3_nt: TGTGCCAGCTCAGGGACTAGCGGGCCCTACGAGCAGTACTTC
cdr3_aa: CASSGTSGPYEQYF

d_call: NA
j_call: TRBJ2-5
v_call: TRBV5-1
clone_size: NA
cdr3_nt: TGCGCCAGCAGCGTACCCGGAGGGAATCAAGAGACCCAGTACTTC
cdr3_aa: CASSVPGGNQETQYF

d_call: TRBD1
j_call: TRBJ2-5
v_call: TRBV15
clone_size: NA
cdr3_nt: TGTGCCACCAGCAGAGATATCTTACAGGGGGCGCGGGAGACCCAGTACTTC
cdr3_aa: CATSRDILQGARETQYF

d_call: NA
j_call: TRBJ2-4
v_call: TRBV7-2
clone_size: NA
cdr3_nt: TGTGCCAGCAGCCCTAGTTGGGGGGACCCAATTCAGTACTTC
cdr3_aa: CASSPSWGDPIQYF

d_call: NA
j_call: TRBJ2-1
v_call: TRBV10-3
clone_size: few
cdr3_nt: TGTGCCATCGGGCGCTATCCTTCAGGAAATGAGCAGTTCTTC
cdr3_aa: CAIGRYPSGNEQFF

d_call: TRBD2
j_call: TRBJ2-3
v_call: TRBV27
clone_size: few
cdr3_nt: TGTGCCAGCAATACATCGGGAGGAACAGATACGCAGTATTTT
cdr3_aa: CASNTSGGTDTQYF

d_call: TRBD1
j_call: TRBJ2-5
v_call: TRBV2
clone_size: NA
cdr3_nt: TGTGCCAGCAGCCCAACCCGGACAGGAAGAGAGACCCAGTACTTC
cdr3_aa: CASSPTRTGRETQYF

d_call: TRBD1
j_call: TRBJ2-7
v_call: TRBV11-3
clone_size: many
cdr3_nt: TGTGCCAGCAGCTCGGGGACAGGGTTATTGGGTGAGCAGTACTTC
cdr3_aa: CASSSGTGLLGEQYF

d_call: NA
j_call: TRBJ2-1
v_call: TRBV7-9
clone_size: NA
cdr3_nt: TGTGCCAGCAGCCAATCCACCCAGACAAACTACAATGAGCAGTTCTTC
cdr3_aa: CASSQSTQTNYNEQFF

d_call: NA
j_call: TRBJ2-7
v_call: TRBV5-6
clone_size: NA
cdr3_nt: TGTGCCAGCAGCTCAGTGCGGTTTGGTTCCTACGAGCAGTACTTC
cdr3_aa: CASSSVRFGSYEQYF

d_call: TRBD1
j_call: TRBJ2-1
v_call: TRBV10-3
clone_size: few
cdr3_nt: TGTGCCATCAGTGGCACGGCAGGACAGGGCTCCAATGAGCAGTTCTTC
cdr3_aa: CAISGTAGQGSNEQFF

d_call: NA
j_call: TRBJ1-1
v_call: TRBV20-1
clone_size: few
cdr3_nt: TGCAGTGCCCCGTTTCAGAACACTGAAGCTTTCTTT
cdr3_aa: CSAPFQNTEAFF

d_call: NA
j_call: TRBJ2-5
v_call: TRBV6-2/TRBV6-3
clone_size: NA
cdr3_nt: TGTGCCAGCAGTTCCCCTGGACTAATGAGAGAGACCCAGTACTTC
cdr3_aa: CASSSPGLMRETQYF

d_call: NA
j_call: TRBJ2-6
v_call: TRBV10-3
clone_size: many
cdr3_nt: TGTGCCATCAGGGAGGACAACTCTGGGGCCAACGTCCTGACTTTC
cdr3_aa: CAIREDNSGANVLTF

d_call: NA
j_call: TRBJ2-7
v_call: TRBV6-1
clone_size: NA
cdr3_nt: TGTGCCAGCAGAGACGACAATTCCTACGAGCAGTACTTC
cdr3_aa: CASRDDNSYEQYF

d_call: NA
j_call: TRBJ2-3
v_call: TRBV29-1
clone_size: NA
cdr3_nt: TGCAGCGTCGCTAGCTACAACACAGATACGCAGTATTTT
cdr3_aa: CSVASYNTDTQYF

d_call: NA
j_call: TRBJ1-2
v_call: TRBV12-3/TRBV12-4
clone_size: many
cdr3_nt: TGTGCCAGCAGTTTTGGGGGTAATGGCTACACCTTC
cdr3_aa: CASSFGGNGYTF

d_call: NA
j_call: TRBJ1-6
v_call: TRBV7-9
clone_size: NA
cdr3_nt: TGTGCCAGCAGCTCCCCTGTGGCGGATTCACCCCTCCACTTT
cdr3_aa: CASSSPVADSPLHF